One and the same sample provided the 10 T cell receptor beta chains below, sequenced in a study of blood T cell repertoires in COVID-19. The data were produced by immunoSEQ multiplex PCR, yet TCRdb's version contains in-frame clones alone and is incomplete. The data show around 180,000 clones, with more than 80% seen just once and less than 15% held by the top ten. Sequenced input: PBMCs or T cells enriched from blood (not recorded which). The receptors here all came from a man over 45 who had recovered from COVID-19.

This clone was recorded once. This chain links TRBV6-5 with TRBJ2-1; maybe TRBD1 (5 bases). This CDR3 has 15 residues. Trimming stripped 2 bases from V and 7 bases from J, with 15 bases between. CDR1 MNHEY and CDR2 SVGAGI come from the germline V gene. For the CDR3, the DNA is TGTGCCAGCAGTTACGGGCAGGGAAGGTCGAATGAGCAGTTCTTC. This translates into CASSYGQGRSNEQFF.

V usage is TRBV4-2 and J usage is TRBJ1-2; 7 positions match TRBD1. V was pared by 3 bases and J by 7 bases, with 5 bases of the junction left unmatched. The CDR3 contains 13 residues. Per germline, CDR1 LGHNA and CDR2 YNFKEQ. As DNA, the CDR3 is TGTGCCAGCAGCCAGGCCAACAGGGGTGGCTACACCTTC. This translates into CASSQANRGGYTF.

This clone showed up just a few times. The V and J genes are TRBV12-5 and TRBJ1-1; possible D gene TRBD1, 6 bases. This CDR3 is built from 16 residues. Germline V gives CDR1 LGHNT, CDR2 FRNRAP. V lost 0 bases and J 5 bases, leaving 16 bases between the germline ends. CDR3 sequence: CASGLVRRAGETEAFF. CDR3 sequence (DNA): TGTGCTAGTGGTTTGGTACGACGGGCAGGGGAGACTGAAGCTTTCTTT.

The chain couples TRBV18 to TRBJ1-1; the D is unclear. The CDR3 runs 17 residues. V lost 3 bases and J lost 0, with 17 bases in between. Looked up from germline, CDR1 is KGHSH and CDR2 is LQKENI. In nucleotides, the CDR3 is TGTGCCAGCTCACCCAACGGGTTGAATTTGCTGAACACTGAAGCTTTCTTT. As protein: CASSPNGLNLLNTEAFF.

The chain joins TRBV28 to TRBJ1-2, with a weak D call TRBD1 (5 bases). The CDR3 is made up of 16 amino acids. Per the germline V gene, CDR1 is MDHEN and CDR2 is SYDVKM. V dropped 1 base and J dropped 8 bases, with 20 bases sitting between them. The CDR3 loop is CASSLSSVGGARGYTF. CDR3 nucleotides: TGTGCCAGCAGTTTATCATCGGTAGGAGGGGCCAGGGGCTACACCTTC.

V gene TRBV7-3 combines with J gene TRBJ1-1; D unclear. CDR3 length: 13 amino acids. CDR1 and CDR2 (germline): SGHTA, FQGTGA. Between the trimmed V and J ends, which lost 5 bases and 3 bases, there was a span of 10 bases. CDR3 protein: CASSLERDTEAFF. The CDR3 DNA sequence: TGTGCCAGCAGCCTCGAGCGTGACACTGAAGCTTTCTTT.

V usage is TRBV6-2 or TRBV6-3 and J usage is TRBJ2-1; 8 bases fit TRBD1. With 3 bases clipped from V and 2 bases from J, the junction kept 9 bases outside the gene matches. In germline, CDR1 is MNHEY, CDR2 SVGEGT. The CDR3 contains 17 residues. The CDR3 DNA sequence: TGTGCCAGCAGTTATTTAAGGACAGGGATGCCCTACAATGAGCAGTTCTTC. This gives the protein CASSYLRTGMPYNEQFF.

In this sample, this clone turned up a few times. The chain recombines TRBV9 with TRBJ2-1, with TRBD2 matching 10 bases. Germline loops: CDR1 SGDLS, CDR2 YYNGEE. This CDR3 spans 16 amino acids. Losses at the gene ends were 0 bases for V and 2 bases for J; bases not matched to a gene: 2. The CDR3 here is CASSVDLAGAYNEQFF. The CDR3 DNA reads TGTGCCAGCAGCGTAGATCTAGCGGGGGCCTACAATGAGCAGTTCTTC.

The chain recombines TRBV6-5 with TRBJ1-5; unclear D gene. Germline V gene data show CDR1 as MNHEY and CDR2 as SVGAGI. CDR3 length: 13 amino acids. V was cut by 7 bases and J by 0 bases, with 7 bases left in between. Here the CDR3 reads CASTYNSNQPQHF. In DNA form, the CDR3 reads TGTGCCAGCACCTATAATAGCAATCAGCCCCAGCATTTT.

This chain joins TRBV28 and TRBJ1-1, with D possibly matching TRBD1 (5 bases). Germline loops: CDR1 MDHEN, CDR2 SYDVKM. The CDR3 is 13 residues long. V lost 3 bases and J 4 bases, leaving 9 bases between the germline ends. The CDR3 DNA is TGTGCCAGCAGTTTGATCAGGGCCACTGAAGCTTTCTTT. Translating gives CASSLIRATEAFF.